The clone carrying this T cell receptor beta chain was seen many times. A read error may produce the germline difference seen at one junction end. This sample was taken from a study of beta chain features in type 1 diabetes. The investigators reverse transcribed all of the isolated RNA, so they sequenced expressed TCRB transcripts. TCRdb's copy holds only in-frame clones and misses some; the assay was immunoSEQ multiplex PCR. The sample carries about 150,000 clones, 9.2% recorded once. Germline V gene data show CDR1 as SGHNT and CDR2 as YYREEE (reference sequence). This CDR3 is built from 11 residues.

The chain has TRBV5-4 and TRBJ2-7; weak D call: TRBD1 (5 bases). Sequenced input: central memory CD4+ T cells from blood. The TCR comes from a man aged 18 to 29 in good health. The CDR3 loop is CASSTKGQVHF. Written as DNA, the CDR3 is TGTGCCAGCAGCACCAAGGGGCAAGTACACTTC. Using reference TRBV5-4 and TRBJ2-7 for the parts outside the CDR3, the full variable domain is ETGVTQSPTHLIKTRGQQVTLRCSSQSGHNTVSWYQQALGQGPQFIFQYYREEENGRGNFPPRFSGLQFPNYSSELNVNALELDDSALYLCASSTKGQVHFGPGTRLTVT.